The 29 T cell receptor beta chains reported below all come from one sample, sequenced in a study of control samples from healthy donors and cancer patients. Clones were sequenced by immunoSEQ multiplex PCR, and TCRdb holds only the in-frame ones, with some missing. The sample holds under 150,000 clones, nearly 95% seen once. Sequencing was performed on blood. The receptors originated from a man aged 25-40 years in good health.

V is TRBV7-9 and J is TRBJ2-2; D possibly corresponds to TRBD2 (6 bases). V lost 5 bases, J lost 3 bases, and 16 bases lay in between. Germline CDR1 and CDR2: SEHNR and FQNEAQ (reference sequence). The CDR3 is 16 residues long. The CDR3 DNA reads TGTGCCAGCAGCGCCCATTCCGGGGGAGACACCGGGGAGCTGTTTTTT. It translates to CASSAHSGGDTGELFF.

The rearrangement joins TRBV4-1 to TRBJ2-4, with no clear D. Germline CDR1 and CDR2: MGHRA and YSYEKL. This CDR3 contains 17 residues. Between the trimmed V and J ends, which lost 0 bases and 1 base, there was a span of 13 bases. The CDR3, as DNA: TGCGCCAGCAGCCAAGATCCGGTTTTAGGGGCCAAAAACATTCAGTACTTC. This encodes CASSQDPVLGAKNIQYF.

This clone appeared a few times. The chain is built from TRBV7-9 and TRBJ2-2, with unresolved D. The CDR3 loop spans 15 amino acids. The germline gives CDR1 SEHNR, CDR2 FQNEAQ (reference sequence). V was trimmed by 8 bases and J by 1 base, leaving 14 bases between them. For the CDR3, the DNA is TGTGCCAGCGGCCAACGCTTAGAGAACACCGGGGAGCTGTTTTTT. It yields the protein CASGQRLENTGELFF.

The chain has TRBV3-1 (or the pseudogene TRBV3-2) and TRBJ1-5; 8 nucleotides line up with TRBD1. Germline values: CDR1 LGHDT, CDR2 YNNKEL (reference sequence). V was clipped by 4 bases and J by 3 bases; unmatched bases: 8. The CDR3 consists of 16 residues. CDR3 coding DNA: TGTGCCAGCAGCCGCGGACAGGGTTTACCCAATCAGCCCCAGCATTTT. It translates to CASSRGQGLPNQPQHF.

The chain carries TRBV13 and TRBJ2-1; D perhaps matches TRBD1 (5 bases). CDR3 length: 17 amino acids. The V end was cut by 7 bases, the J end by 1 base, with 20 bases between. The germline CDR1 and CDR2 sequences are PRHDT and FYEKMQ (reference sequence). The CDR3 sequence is CASTRRSFRESYNEQFF. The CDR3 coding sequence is TGTGCCAGCACCCGACGCTCCTTCAGGGAATCCTACAATGAGCAGTTCTTC.

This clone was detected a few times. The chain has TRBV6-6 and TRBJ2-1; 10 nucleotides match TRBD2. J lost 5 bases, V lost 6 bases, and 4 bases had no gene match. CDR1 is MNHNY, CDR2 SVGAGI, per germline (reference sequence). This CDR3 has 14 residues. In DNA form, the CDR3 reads TGTGCCAGCAGCCTAGCGGGGGAACACAATGAGCAGTTCTTC. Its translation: CASSLAGEHNEQFF.

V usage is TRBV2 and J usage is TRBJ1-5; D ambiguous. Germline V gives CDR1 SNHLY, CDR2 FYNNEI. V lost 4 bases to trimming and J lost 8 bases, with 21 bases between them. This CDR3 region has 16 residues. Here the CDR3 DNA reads TGTGCCAGCAGTGGGCAGGTCGGGTCAATAATCAAGCCCCAGCATTTT. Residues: CASSGQVGSIIKPQHF.

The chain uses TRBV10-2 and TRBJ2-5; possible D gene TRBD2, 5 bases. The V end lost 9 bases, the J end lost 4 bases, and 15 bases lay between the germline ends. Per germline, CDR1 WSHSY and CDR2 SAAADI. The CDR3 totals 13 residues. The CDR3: CASAGETGETQYF. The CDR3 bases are TGCGCCAGTGCGGGTGAGACCGGAGAGACCCAGTACTTC.

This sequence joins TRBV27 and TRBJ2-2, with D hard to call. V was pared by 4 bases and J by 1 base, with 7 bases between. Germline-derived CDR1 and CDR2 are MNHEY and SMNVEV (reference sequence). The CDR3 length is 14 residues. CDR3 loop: CASSYAVNTGELFF. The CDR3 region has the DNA TGTGCCAGCAGTTACGCCGTGAACACCGGGGAGCTGTTTTTT.

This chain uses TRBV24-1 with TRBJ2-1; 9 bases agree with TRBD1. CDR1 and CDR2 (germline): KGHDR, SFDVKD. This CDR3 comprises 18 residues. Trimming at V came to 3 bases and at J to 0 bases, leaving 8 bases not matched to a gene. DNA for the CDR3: TGTGCCACCAGTGATGGGACAGGGAAGATCCGCTCCTACAATGAGCAGTTCTTC. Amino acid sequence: CATSDGTGKIRSYNEQFF.

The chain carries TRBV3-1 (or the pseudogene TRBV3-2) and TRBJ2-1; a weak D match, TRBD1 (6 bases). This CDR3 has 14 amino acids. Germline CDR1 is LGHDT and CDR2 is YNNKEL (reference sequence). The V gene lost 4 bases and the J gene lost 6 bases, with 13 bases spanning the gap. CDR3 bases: TGTGCCAGCAGCCCAACAGCAGGGGTCAATGAGCAGTTCTTC. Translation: CASSPTAGVNEQFF.

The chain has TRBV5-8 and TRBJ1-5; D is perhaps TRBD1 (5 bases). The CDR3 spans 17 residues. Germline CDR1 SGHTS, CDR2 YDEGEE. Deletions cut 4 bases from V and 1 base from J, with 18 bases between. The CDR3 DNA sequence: TGTGCCAGCAGCCCAGGGACGGGGGTATGGAGCAATCAGCCCCAGCATTTT. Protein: CASSPGTGVWSNQPQHF.

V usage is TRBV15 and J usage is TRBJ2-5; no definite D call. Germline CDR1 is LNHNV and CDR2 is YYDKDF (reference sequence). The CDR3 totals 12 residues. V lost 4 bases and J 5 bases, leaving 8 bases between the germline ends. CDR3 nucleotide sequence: TGTGCCACCAGCACAAGGATGGAGACCCAGTACTTC. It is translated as CATSTRMETQYF.

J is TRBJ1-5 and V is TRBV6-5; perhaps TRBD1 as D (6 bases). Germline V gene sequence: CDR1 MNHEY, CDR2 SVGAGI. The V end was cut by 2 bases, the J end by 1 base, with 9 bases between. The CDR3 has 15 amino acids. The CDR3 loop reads CASSYRGGSNQPQHF. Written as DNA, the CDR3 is TGTGCCAGCAGTTACAGGGGGGGCAGCAATCAGCCCCAGCATTTT.

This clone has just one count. Here the CDR3 reads CASKGFQETQYF. The CDR3 DNA reads as TGTGCCAGCAAAGGGTTTCAAGAGACCCAGTACTTC. V gene TRBV2 combines with J gene TRBJ2-5; unclear D gene. The germline CDR1 and CDR2 sequences are SNHLY and FYNNEI. The CDR3 is made up of 12 amino acids. V lost 7 bases to trimming and J lost 2 bases, with 8 bases between them.

CDR3 residues: CASSHRTDTDTQYF. The CDR3 nucleotides read TGTGCCAGCAGTCATCGGACAGACACAGATACGCAGTATTTT. The chain uses TRBV28 and TRBJ2-3; the D gene is possibly TRBD1 (6 bases). The CDR3 sequence is 14 residues long. Trimming removed 5 bases from V and 2 bases from J, with 11 bases in between. CDR1 and CDR2 (germline): MDHEN, SYDVKM.

CDR3 bases: TGTGCCAGTAGTATAGATCTATTGGGAGTCTCTGGAAACACCATATATTTT. This codes for CASSIDLLGVSGNTIYF. The J gene is TRBJ1-3, the V gene TRBV19; the D is unclear. V dropped 0 bases and J dropped 0 bases, with 12 bases sitting between them. Germline loops: CDR1 LNHDA, CDR2 SQIVND (reference sequence). The CDR3 runs to 17 residues. The variable domain in full, with the rest retrieved from reference TRBV19 and TRBJ1-3, is DGGITQSPKYLFRKEGQNVTLSCEQNLNHDAMYWYRQDPGQGLRLIYYSQIVNDFQKGDIAEGYSVSREKKESFPLTVTSAQKNPTAFYLCASSIDLLGVSGNTIYFGEGSWLTVV.

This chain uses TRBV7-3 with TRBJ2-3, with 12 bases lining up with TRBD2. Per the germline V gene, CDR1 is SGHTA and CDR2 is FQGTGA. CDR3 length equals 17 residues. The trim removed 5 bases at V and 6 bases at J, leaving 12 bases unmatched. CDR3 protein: CASSPSLAGGPSDTQYF. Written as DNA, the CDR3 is TGTGCCAGCAGCCCGAGCCTAGCGGGGGGGCCTTCGGATACGCAGTATTTT.

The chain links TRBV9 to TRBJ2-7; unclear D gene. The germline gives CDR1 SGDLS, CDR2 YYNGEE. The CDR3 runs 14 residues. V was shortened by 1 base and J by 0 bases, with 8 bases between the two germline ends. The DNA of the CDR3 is TGTGCCAGCAGCGTACGGTTAGGCTCCTACGAGCAGTACTTC. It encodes CASSVRLGSYEQYF.

This chain's CDR3 is CASSDSSTTGVDSPLHF. The DNA of the CDR3 is TGTGCCAGCAGTGATTCCTCTACGACAGGGGTGGATTCACCCCTCCACTTT. The chain couples TRBV25-1 to TRBJ1-6, with 8 bases lining up with TRBD1. Trimming at V came to 3 bases and at J to 8 bases, leaving 12 bases not matched to a gene. This CDR3 is 17 amino acids long. Germline V CDR1 and CDR2: MGHDK, SYGVNS.

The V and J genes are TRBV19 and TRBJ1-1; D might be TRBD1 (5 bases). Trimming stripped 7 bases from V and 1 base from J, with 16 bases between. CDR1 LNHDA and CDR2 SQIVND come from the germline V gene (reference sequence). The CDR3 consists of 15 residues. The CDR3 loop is CASNYRRQENTEAFF. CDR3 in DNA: TGTGCCAGTAACTACAGGAGGCAGGAGAACACTGAAGCTTTCTTT.

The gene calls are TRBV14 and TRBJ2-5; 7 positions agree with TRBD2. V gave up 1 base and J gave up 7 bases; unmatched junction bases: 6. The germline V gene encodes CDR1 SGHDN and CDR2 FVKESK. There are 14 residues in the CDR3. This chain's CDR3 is CASSQVGREGTQYF. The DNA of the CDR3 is TGTGCCAGCAGCCAAGTTGGTAGGGAGGGGACCCAGTACTTC.

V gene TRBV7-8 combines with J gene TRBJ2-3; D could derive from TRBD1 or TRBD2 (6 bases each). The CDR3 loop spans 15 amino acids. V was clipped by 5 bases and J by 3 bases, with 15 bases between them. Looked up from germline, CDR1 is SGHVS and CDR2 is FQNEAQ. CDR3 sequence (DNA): TGTGCCAGCAGCGCGAATGGGGGGCGAACAGATACGCAGTATTTT. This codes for CASSANGGRTDTQYF.

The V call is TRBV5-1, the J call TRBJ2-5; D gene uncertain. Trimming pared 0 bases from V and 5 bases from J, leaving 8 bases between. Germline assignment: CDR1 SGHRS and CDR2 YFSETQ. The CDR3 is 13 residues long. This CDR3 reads CASSLDRVETQYF. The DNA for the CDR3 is TGCGCCAGCAGCTTGGATAGGGTGGAGACCCAGTACTTC.

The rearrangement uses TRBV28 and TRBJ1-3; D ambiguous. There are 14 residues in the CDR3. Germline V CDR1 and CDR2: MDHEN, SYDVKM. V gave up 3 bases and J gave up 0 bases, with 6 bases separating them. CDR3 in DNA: TGTGCCAGCAGTTTTTACAGCTCTGGAAACACCATATATTTT. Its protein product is CASSFYSSGNTIYF.

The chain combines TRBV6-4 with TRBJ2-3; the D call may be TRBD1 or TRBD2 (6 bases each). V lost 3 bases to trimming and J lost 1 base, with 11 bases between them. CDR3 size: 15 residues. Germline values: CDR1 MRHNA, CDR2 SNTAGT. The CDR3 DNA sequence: TGTGCCAGCAGTGAACAGGGCGGGGGCACAGATACGCAGTATTTT. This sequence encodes CASSEQGGGTDTQYF.

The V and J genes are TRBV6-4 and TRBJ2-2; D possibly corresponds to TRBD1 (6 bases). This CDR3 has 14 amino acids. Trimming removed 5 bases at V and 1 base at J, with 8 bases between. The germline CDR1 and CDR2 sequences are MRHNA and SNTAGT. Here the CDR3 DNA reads TGTGCCAGCAGTCGGACAGTGAACACCGGGGAGCTGTTTTTT. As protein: CASSRTVNTGELFF.

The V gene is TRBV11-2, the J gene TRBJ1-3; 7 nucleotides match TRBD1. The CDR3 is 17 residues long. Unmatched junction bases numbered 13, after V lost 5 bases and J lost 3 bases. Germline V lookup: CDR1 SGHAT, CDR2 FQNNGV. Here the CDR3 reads CASSPREDRMFGNTIYF. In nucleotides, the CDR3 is TGTGCCAGCAGCCCTAGGGAGGACAGGATGTTTGGAAACACCATATATTTT.

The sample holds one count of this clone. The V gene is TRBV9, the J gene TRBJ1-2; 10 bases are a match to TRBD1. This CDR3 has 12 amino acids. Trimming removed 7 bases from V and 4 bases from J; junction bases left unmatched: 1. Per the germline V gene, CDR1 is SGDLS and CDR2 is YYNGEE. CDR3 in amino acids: CASGDRGYGYTF. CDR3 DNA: TGTGCCAGCGGGGACAGGGGCTATGGCTACACCTTC.